This TCR beta chain was recorded in a study of blood T cells in healthy people across ages. Whole-study findings and limits: No conclusive comparison of naive versus antigen-experienced cells was possible with unsorted PBMCs. Expanded clonotype changes were possibly confounded by unknown donor CMV status.

For the second PCR, which ran for roughly 6 to 12 cycles, a sample-barcoded 5' primer and a J-beta primer mix were used. The authors tagged each cDNA molecule using a template-switch adaptor with 12 random nucleotides. In TCRdb, the 5' RACE reads were re-called with MiXCR into one record per CDR3 protein. The sample contains fewer than 2,000,000 distinct CDR3 sequences, 34% of which appear only once. This clonotype was recorded a few times. Its specificity is unknown. This CDR3 has 16 residues. Germline values: CDR1 DFQATT, CDR2 SNEGSKA (reference sequence). Germline trimming cut 1 base from V and 5 bases from J; bases unmatched to any gene: 6.

The gene calls are TRBV20-1 and TRBJ2-2, with 11 bases matching TRBD2. This TCR derives from a woman in her twenties or thirties in good health. What was sequenced was blood. For the CDR3, the DNA is TGCAGTGCTAGAGCGACTAGCGGGACTTTAACCGGGGAGCTGTTTTTT. Amino acids: CSARATSGTLTGELFF.